The 29 T cell receptor beta chains reported below all come from one sample, sequenced in a study of T cell repertoires in cytomegalovirus infection. These receptors lack a known antigen. TCRdb independently ran MiXCR on the reads; one entry per CDR3 protein. The data show 250,000 to 400,000 distinct CDR3 sequences, with around 25% seen just once and about an eighth held by the top ten. The material was cultured PBMCs, obtained from culture after CMV antigen stimulation. These TCRs come from a human donor in good health (CMV status not recorded). Some clones in this sample may be carry-over from other donors' samples.

This clonotype was seen a few times. The chain carries TRBV10-3 and TRBJ1-2; D ambiguous. CDR1 and CDR2 (germline): ENHRY, SYGVKD. The CDR3 extends over 10 amino acids. The germline V and J ends were trimmed by 7 bases and 9 bases, with 9 bases remaining between them. The chain's CDR3 is CAIKGDSYTF. The CDR3, as DNA: TGTGCCATCAAGGGTGACAGCTACACCTTC.

This clonotype came up a few times. The chain combines TRBV28 with TRBJ2-1; D is unresolved. CDR1 is MDHEN, CDR2 SYDVKM, per germline. The V gene lost 5 bases and the J gene lost 7 bases, with 15 bases spanning the gap. There are 14 residues in the CDR3. In DNA form, the CDR3 reads TGTGCCAGCAGTGATCTACTCGAAAGGAATGAGCAGTTCTTC. Translated, it gives CASSDLLERNEQFF.

The gene calls are TRBV5-6 and TRBJ2-7; the D call may be TRBD1 or TRBD2 (5 bases each). CDR1 SGHDT and CDR2 YYEEEE come from the germline V gene. Trimming took 7 bases from V and 6 from J, leaving 23 bases between them. The CDR3 is 15 amino acids. CDR3 nucleotides: TGTGCCAGCGGGCCGGTCGGGGCGTCTCTCTCCGAGCAGTACTTC. It translates to CASGPVGASLSEQYF.

This clonotype occurred many times. The chain carries TRBV7-2 and TRBJ2-1, with D maybe TRBD2 (6 bases). V was clipped by 2 bases and J by 4 bases, with 27 bases between them. The CDR3 length is 20 residues. The germline CDR1 and CDR2 sequences are SGHTA and FQGNSA. CDR3 coding DNA: TGTGCCAGCAGCTTAAGAGGGTTCCTTTCTCGGGAGCCACCTTACAATGAGCAGTTCTTC. This encodes CASSLRGFLSREPPYNEQFF.

There are a few counts of this clonotype. This chain uses TRBV19 with TRBJ1-5; D may be TRBD1 (6 bases). This CDR3 is 15 amino acids long. The V end lost 1 base, the J end lost 3 bases, and 10 bases lay between the germline ends. CDR1 LNHDA and CDR2 SQIVND come from the germline V gene (reference sequence). The CDR3 DNA is TGTGCCAGTAGTATAGGGGACAATAACAATCAGCCCCAGCATTTT. Translation: CASSIGDNNNQPQHF.

This clonotype showed up just a few times. The CDR3 DNA follows: TGCGCCAGCAGCTTATTCACGGGCTCTGGAAACACCATATATTTT. As protein: CASSLFTGSGNTIYF. This chain uses TRBV5-1 with TRBJ1-3, with unresolved D. The germline V gene encodes CDR1 SGHRS and CDR2 YFSETQ. V was shortened by 2 bases and J by 0 bases, with 9 bases between the two germline ends. The CDR3 covers 15 residues.

The J gene is TRBJ2-5, the V gene TRBV7-9; 12 bases line up with TRBD1. The CDR3 length is 16 residues. V lost 0 bases to trimming and J lost 4 bases; unmatched junction nucleotides: 3. The germline CDR1 and CDR2 sequences are SEHNR and FQNEAQ (reference sequence). The CDR3 region is CASSLAPGQGAETQYF. CDR3 sequence (DNA): TGTGCCAGCAGCTTAGCGCCGGGACAGGGGGCAGAGACCCAGTACTTC.

This clonotype appeared a single time. The rearrangement links TRBV28 to TRBJ1-5; 7 positions match TRBD1. The germline V gene encodes CDR1 MDHEN and CDR2 SYDVKM. Unmatched junction bases numbered 6, after V lost 6 bases and J lost 4 bases. There are 14 residues in the CDR3. In nucleotides, the CDR3 is TGTGCCAGCAGGGGACCGGGACAGAATCAGCCCCAGCATTTT. Its protein product is CASRGPGQNQPQHF.

The chain couples TRBV14 to TRBJ2-2; D remains ambiguous. Germline lookup yields CDR1 SGHDN and CDR2 FVKESK. This CDR3 contains 12 residues. The V end lost 5 bases, the J end lost 7 bases, and 8 bases lay between the germline ends. The CDR3 nucleotides read TGTGCCAGCAGCTTTAGGGTCGGGGAGCTGTTTTTT. Its protein product is CASSFRVGELFF.

This clonotype appeared a few times. The chain has TRBV6-6 and TRBJ1-1; no definite D call. The CDR3 has 13 residues. Deletions cut 2 bases from V and 5 bases from J, with 9 bases between. CDR1 is MNHNY and CDR2 is SVGAGI in the germline V gene (reference sequence). The chain's CDR3 is CASSYREGTEAFF. The DNA of the CDR3 is TGTGCCAGCAGTTACAGGGAAGGGACTGAAGCTTTCTTT.

This clonotype was counted a few times. The chain joins TRBV3-1 to TRBJ1-1; 7 nucleotides agree with TRBD1. Trimming cost V 0 bases and J 10 bases; bases outside gene matches: 11. CDR3 length: 15 residues. The germline V gene encodes CDR1 LGHDT and CDR2 YNNKEL (reference sequence). CDR3 bases: TGTGCCAGCAGCCAAGAGGAGGGGGCCATTCTAAGAGCTTTCTTT. Amino acid sequence: CASSQEEGAILRAFF.

This clonotype was seen a few times. The genes are TRBV15 and TRBJ2-6, with 8 nucleotides matching TRBD1. Germline V gene lookup returns CDR1 LNHNV and CDR2 YYDKDF (reference sequence). The CDR3 covers 16 residues. V lost 0 bases and J lost 2; bases outside the gene matches: 0. CDR3 DNA sequence: TGTGCCACCAGCAGAGAGGACAGGGCTGGGGCCAACGTCCTGACTTTC. It codes for CATSREDRAGANVLTF.

This clonotype was counted only a few times. This sequence joins TRBV6-1 and TRBJ2-3; D is unresolved. Germline CDR1 and CDR2: MNHNS and SASEGT. Trimming shortened V by 4 bases and J by 2 bases, and 10 bases separated the two germline ends. The CDR3 consists of 14 residues. The CDR3 protein is CASSVGFTTDTQYF. The CDR3 coding sequence is TGTGCCAGCAGTGTTGGGTTCACCACAGATACGCAGTATTTT.

In this sample, this clonotype turned up many times. The CDR3 sequence is CASRFRFRETTDTQYF. The CDR3 region has the DNA TGTGCCAGCAGATTTAGGTTCCGGGAGACCACAGATACGCAGTATTTT. This rearrangement joins TRBV7-2 to TRBJ2-3; perhaps TRBD2 as D (6 bases). The CDR3 sequence is 16 residues long. Germline loops: CDR1 SGHTA, CDR2 FQGNSA. Between the trimmed V and J ends, which lost 6 bases and 2 bases, there was a span of 18 bases.

The rearrangement joins TRBV7-7 to TRBJ2-7; D is undetermined. CDR1 and CDR2 from the germline V gene are SSHAT and FNYEAQ (reference sequence). This CDR3 comprises 15 residues. CDR3 DNA sequence: TGTGCTAGCAGCTTACTTGCAGGCACCACCTACGAGCAGTACGTC. As protein: CASSLLAGTTYEQYV.

This chain uses TRBV30 with TRBJ1-1; possible D gene TRBD1, 5 bases. The CDR3 has 12 residues. The germline CDR1 and CDR2 sequences are GTSNPN and SVGIG (reference sequence). The V and J ends lost 0 bases and 12 bases respectively, with 14 bases between them. CDR3 sequence (DNA): TGTGCCTGGAGTGTACTGGGGACGCCGACTTTCTTT. This encodes CAWSVLGTPTFF.

This clonotype has only a few counts. The chain couples TRBV7-2 to TRBJ2-5; no clear D. This CDR3 spans 11 amino acids. Trimming took 4 bases from V and 9 from J, leaving 9 bases between them. CDR1 is SGHTA and CDR2 is FQGNSA in the germline V gene. CDR3 residues: CASSSHLAQYF. The CDR3 coding sequence is TGTGCCAGCAGCTCGCATTTGGCCCAGTACTTC.

At least ten counts were recorded for this clonotype. The V and J genes are TRBV7-2 and TRBJ2-1; a weak D match, TRBD2 (6 bases). V was trimmed by 4 bases and J by 0 bases, leaving 22 bases between them. Per the germline V gene, CDR1 is SGHTA and CDR2 is FQGNSA. CDR3 size: 19 residues. In DNA, the CDR3 is TGTGCCAGCAGCTCCTTGGGGGGTGCAGGAGCAAGCTCCTACAATGAGCAGTTCTTC. This gives the protein CASSSLGGAGASSYNEQFF.

This clonotype has ten or more counts. This chain connects TRBV7-2 to TRBJ2-1; a possible D gene is TRBD2 (5 bases). Trimming stripped 5 bases from V and 12 bases from J, with 11 bases between. The germline gives CDR1 SGHTA, CDR2 FQGNSA. The length of the CDR3 is 11 residues. CDR3 amino acids: CASSPRDVQFF. CDR3 DNA sequence: TGTGCCAGCAGCCCACGGGATGTGCAGTTCTTC.

DNA of the CDR3: TGCGCCAGCAGCTTCCTAACTAGCGGGAGTTTCCCCTACGAGCAGTACTTC. Amino acid sequence: CASSFLTSGSFPYEQYF. This chain joins TRBV5-1 and TRBJ2-7; 11 bases are a match to TRBD2. CDR1 is SGHRS, CDR2 YFSETQ, per germline. The ends lost 2 bases at V and 2 bases at J; junction bases unmatched: 9. The CDR3 contains 17 residues.

In its sample, this clonotype was seen many times. The V call is TRBV10-3, the J call TRBJ2-1; 10 positions agree with TRBD2. The CDR3 has 16 residues. The V gene end was trimmed by 6 bases and the J gene end by 5 bases; junction bases not matched to a gene: 10. Germline V lookup: CDR1 ENHRY, CDR2 SYGVKD. CDR3 DNA sequence: TGTGCCATCAGCGACAGGACTAGCGGCAAGGACAATGAGCAGTTCTTC. Protein product: CAISDRTSGKDNEQFF.

This clonotype was picked up many times. This chain links TRBV7-2 with TRBJ2-5, with 13 bases aligning to TRBD2. Losses at the gene ends were 2 bases for V and 4 bases for J; bases not matched to a gene: 10. Germline V gives CDR1 SGHTA, CDR2 FQGNSA. The CDR3 is 18 amino acids. The CDR3 loop reads CASSLRPTSGRAGETQYF. In nucleotides, the CDR3 is TGTGCCAGCAGCTTACGCCCAACTAGCGGGAGGGCCGGAGAGACCCAGTACTTC.

This clonotype was observed a few times. The rearrangement links TRBV2 to TRBJ2-7, with TRBD2 identical over 7 bases. V was pared by 6 bases and J by 3 bases, with 11 bases of the junction left unmatched. Germline CDR1 and CDR2: SNHLY and FYNNEI. The CDR3 has 15 residues. The CDR3 bases are TGTGCCAGCAGAGCCACCGGGACTATCTTCTACGAGCAGTACTTC. As protein: CASRATGTIFYEQYF.

V usage is TRBV5-4 and J usage is TRBJ1-5; a weak D match, TRBD1 (5 bases). Trimming shortened V by 5 bases and J by 3 bases, and 12 bases separated the two germline ends. This CDR3 region has 14 residues. Germline values: CDR1 SGHNT, CDR2 YYREEE (reference sequence). The CDR3 is CASSSGPDNQPQHF. The CDR3, as DNA: TGTGCCAGCAGTTCAGGGCCGGACAATCAGCCCCAGCATTTT.

V is TRBV6-5 and J is TRBJ2-5; D uncertain. Germline assignment: CDR1 MNHEY and CDR2 SVGAGI. The CDR3 runs 16 residues. V was shortened by 5 bases and J by 7 bases, with 23 bases between the two germline ends. CDR3 DNA sequence: TGTGCCAGCAGTACCCTTCGTAGTATCCAAGATCGGACCCAGTACTTC. This gives the protein CASSTLRSIQDRTQYF.

This clonotype has only a few counts. The gene calls are TRBV12-3 or TRBV12-4 and TRBJ2-7; unclear D gene. The CDR3 is 13 residues long. V dropped 3 bases and J dropped 0 bases, with 6 bases sitting between them. The CDR3 DNA follows: TGTGCCAGCAGTTTTTCGGACTCCTACGAGCAGTACTTC. This translates into CASSFSDSYEQYF.

This clonotype was observed a handful of times. The CDR3 region is CASSQEYNSPLHF. DNA of the CDR3: TGTGCCAGCAGCCAGGAATATAATTCACCCCTCCACTTT. The chain employs TRBV6-1 and TRBJ1-6, with D unclear. In germline, CDR1 is MNHNS, CDR2 SASEGT. The CDR3 contains 13 residues. Trimming cost V 6 bases and J 4 bases, with 7 bases left between them.

The J gene is TRBJ1-1, the V gene TRBV7-9; D might be TRBD1 (6 bases). Germline assignment: CDR1 SEHNR and CDR2 FQNEAQ (reference sequence). The CDR3 covers 13 residues. V was shortened by 5 bases and J by 3 bases, with 10 bases between the two germline ends. CDR3 sequence reads: CASSKHRDTEAFF. In DNA form, the CDR3 reads TGTGCCAGCAGCAAACACAGGGACACTGAAGCTTTCTTT.

There are many counts of this clonotype. The gene calls are TRBV6-5 and TRBJ1-1; 10 positions match TRBD1. Germline trimming cut 2 bases from V and 0 bases from J; bases unmatched to any gene: 3. CDR3 length: 16 amino acids. CDR1 is MNHEY, CDR2 SVGAGI, per germline. The DNA of the CDR3 is TGTGCCAGCAGTTACCGGGGACAGGGGCTGAACACTGAAGCTTTCTTT. This translates into CASSYRGQGLNTEAFF.